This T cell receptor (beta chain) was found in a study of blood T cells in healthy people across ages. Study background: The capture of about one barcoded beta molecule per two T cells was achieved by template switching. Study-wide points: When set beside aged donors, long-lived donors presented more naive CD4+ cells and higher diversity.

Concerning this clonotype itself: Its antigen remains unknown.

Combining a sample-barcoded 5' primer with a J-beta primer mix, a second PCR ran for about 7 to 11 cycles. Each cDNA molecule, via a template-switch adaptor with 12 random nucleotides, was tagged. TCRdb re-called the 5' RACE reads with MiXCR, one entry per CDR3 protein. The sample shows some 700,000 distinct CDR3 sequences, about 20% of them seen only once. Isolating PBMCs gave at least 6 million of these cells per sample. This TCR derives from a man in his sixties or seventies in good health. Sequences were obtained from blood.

CDR3: CASSLVTHGTEAFF. In nucleotides, the CDR3 is TGTGCCAGCAGTTTAGTCACCCACGGCACTGAAGCTTTCTTT. The genes are TRBV12-3 or TRBV12-4 and TRBJ1-1; D is undetermined. This CDR3 spans 14 amino acids. V lost 1 base, J lost 4 bases, and 10 bases lay in between.